Listed below are T cell receptor beta chains from one sample, sequenced in a study of blood T cell repertoires in COVID-19. Assay used: immunoSEQ multiplex PCR; TCRdb lists only in-frame clones, some missing. Here the sample spans hundreds of thousands of clones, around 90% being singletons. Sample: peripheral blood. Receptors were obtained from a human donor in a cohort sampled during active COVID-19. The conserved cysteine and the conserved F or W are not part of the CDR3 here. The order of the fields is V gene, CDR3 length, CDR3 protein.

TRBV10-3,11,AISVLRRTEAF
TRBV5-6,13,ASSFRDIANYGYT
TRBV19,14,ASSSFRLAGVLEQY
TRBV19,11,ASSMTGNTEAF
TRBV6-5,11,ASSPGNTGELF
TRBV7-9,10,ASRIGTPEQF
TRBV11-2,11,ASRINTNTEAF
TRBV5-1,11,ASSLGQTREQY
TRBV15,11,ATQISPGVEQY
TRBV30,11,AWRPDRNYGYT
TRBV6-5,11,ASSLTGNTEAF
TRBV30,10,AWTNQGSAQH
TRBV2,13,ASSAGGAGPETQY
TRBV4-3,16,ASSPAARGALRGTEAF
TRBV6-4,13,ASSEGSSYNSPLH
TRBV4-3,11,ASRRGNTGELF
TRBV18,11,ASSPVGTEGYT
TRBV9,15,ASSEVPLGGGGAEQY
TRBV7-2,15,ASSWRTSGGFTYEQY
TRBV9,14,ASSARGGGHNSPLH
TRBV7-2,15,ASSWADVAGALYEQY
TRBV6-2/TRBV6-3,10,ASSFVNYGYT
TRBV30,11,ASTGTGGREQY
TRBV6-5,12,ASSYSTQDYGYT
TRBV25-1,11,ASSEAGARGQY
TRBV7-2,13,ASSLGRTVSYEQY
TRBV2,12,ASTTGRASEKLF
TRBV20-1,9,SGQLQETQY
TRBV7-2,13,ASSLVRDRGYEQY
TRBV5-6,13,ASSGGLAGLYEQY
TRBV19,14,ASSIWRGDRANEQF
TRBV7-2,14,ASRPPGLGRTGELF
TRBV4-1,13,ASSQDLLVGQPQH
TRBV7-8,17,ASSSQRDRGYLAKNIQY
TRBV9,14,ASSSGLASSTDTQY
TRBV7-9,12,ASSLLAGSYEQY
TRBV12-5,12,ASGPGLGTDTQY
TRBV3-1/TRBV3-2,11,ASSRDRDTEAF
TRBV30,11,AWSGPANYGYT
TRBV13,13,ASSASGTSDYEQY
TRBV28,12,ASRWDSWGTEAF
TRBV7-8,12,ASSRTETYYGYT
TRBV12-3/TRBV12-4,10,ASRRGGETQY
TRBV7-9,12,ASSPTGVGEEQY
TRBV7-8,9,ASSLTREQY
TRBV9,16,ASSAWSTRGSSGNTIY
TRBV6-5,11,ASRLGGEETQY
TRBV4-3,11,ASIGQGNTEAF
TRBV6-5,12,ASRDRSMDQPQH
TRBV4-1,12,ASSQADRGYGYT
TRBV29-1,12,SAAQGLYRNGYT